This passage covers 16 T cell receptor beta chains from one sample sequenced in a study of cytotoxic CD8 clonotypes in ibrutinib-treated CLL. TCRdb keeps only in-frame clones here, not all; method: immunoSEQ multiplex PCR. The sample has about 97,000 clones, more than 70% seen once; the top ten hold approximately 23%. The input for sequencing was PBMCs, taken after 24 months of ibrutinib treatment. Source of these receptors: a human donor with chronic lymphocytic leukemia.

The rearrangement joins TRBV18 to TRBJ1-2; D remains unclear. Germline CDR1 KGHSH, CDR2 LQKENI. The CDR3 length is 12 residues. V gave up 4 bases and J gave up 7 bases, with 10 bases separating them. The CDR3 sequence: CASSRPSPGYTF. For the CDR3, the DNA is TGTGCCAGCTCACGACCCTCTCCTGGCTACACCTTC.

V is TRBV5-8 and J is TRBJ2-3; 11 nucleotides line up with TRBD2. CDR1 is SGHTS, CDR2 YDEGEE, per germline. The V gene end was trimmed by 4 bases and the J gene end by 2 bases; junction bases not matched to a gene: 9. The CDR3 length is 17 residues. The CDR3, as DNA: TGTGCCAGCAGCCGAGCCGGGACTAGCGGAAACACAGATACGCAGTATTTT. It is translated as CASSRAGTSGNTDTQYF.

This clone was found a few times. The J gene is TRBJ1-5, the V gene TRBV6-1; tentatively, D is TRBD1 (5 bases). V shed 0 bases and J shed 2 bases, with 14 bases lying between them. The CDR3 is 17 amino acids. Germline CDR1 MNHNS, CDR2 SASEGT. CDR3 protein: CASSEAGPVAGNQPQHF. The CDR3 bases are TGTGCCAGCAGTGAAGCGGGACCCGTCGCTGGCAATCAGCCCCAGCATTTT.

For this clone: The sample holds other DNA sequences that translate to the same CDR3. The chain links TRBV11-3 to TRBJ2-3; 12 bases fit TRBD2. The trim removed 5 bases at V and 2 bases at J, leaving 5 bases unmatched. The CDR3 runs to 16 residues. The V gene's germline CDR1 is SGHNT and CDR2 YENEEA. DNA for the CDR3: TGTGCCAGCAGCCTTGGACTAGCGGGGTCCACAGATACGCAGTATTTT. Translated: CASSLGLAGSTDTQYF.

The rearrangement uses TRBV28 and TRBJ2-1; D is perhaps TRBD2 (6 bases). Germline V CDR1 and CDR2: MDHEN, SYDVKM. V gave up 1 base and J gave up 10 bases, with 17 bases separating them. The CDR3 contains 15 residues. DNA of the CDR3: TGTGCCAGCAGTTTATACGGGGGTACATTGGGCGAGCAGTTCTTC. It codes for CASSLYGGTLGEQFF.

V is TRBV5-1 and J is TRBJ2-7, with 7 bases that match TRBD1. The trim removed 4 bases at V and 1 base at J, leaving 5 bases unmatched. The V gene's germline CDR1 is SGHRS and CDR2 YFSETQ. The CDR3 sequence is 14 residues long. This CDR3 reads CASSREGQSYEQYF. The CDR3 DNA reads TGCGCCAGCAGCCGTGAGGGACAGTCCTACGAGCAGTACTTC.

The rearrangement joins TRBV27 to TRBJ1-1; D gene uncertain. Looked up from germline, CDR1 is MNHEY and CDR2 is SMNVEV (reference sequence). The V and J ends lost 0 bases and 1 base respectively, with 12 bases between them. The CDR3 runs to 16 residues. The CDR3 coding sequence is TGTGCCAGCAGTTTATCGGTACGCTCCAAGAACACTGAAGCTTTCTTT. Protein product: CASSLSVRSKNTEAFF.

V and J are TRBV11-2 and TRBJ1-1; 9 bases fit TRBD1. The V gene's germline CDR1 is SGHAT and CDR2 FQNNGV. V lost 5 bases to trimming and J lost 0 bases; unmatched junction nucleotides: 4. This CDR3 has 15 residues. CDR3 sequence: CASSPRQGVNTEAFF. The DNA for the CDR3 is TGTGCCAGCAGCCCAAGACAGGGGGTGAACACTGAAGCTTTCTTT.

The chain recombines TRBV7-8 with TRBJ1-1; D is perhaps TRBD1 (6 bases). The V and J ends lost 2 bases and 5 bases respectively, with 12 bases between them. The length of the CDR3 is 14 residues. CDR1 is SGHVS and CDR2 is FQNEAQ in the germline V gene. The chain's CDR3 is CASSLSTGYTEAFF. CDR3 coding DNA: TGTGCCAGCAGCTTATCAACAGGGTATACTGAAGCTTTCTTT.

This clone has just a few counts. The CDR3 is CASSPDRGGEKLFF. The CDR3 DNA is TGTGCCAGTAGTCCGGACAGGGGCGGTGAAAAACTGTTTTTT. The chain is built from TRBV19 and TRBJ1-4; 9 bases line up with TRBD1. The CDR3 runs to 14 residues. Germline V gives CDR1 LNHDA, CDR2 SQIVND (reference sequence). Trimming removed 5 bases from V and 7 bases from J; junction bases left unmatched: 5.

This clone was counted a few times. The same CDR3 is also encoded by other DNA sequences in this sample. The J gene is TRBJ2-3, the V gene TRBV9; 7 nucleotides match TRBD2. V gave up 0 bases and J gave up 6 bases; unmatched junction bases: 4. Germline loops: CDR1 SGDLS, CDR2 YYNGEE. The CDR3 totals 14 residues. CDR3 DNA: TGTGCCAGCAGCGTAGAGCGGGGTCCGGATACGCAGTATTTT. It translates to CASSVERGPDTQYF.

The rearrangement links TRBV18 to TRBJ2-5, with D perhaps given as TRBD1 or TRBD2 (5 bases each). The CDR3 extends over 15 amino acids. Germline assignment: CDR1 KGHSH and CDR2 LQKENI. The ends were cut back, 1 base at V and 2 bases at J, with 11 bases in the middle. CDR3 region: CASSPLTGPQETQYF. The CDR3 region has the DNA TGTGCCAGCTCACCACTTACGGGACCACAAGAGACCCAGTACTTC.

DNA for the CDR3: TGTGCCAGCTGTCCTGCTATGAACACTGAAGCTTTCTTT. Amino acids: CASCPAMNTEAFF. The chain is built from TRBV21-1 and TRBJ1-1. TRBV21-1 is marked as a pseudogene. The CDR3 has 13 residues.

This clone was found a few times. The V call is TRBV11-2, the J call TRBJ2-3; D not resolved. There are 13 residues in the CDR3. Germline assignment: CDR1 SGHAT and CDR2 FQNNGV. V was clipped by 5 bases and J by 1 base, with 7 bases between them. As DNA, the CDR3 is TGTGCCAGCAGCCCCCCGGGCACAGATACGCAGTATTTT. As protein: CASSPPGTDTQYF.

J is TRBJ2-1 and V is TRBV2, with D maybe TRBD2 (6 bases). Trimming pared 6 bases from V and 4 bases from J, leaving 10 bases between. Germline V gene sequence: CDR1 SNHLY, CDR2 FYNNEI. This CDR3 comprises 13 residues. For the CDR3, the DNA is TGTGCCAGCAGCGTTAGCGGTTACAATGAGCAGTTCTTC. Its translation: CASSVSGYNEQFF.

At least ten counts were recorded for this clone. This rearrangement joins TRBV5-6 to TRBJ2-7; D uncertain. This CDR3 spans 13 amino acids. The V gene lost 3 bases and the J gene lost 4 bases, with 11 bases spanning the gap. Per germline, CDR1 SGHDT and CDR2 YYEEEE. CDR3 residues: CASSSAQSYEQYF. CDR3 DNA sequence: TGTGCCAGCAGCTCCGCCCAATCTTACGAGCAGTACTTC.